The clone carrying this T cell receptor beta chain was observed many times. The antigen is undetermined. The data were taken from a study of T cells after yellow fever vaccination. Whole-study findings and limits: Reappearance after the booster was observed for most primary-vaccination clones (around 96% CD4, more than 70% CD8). Abundant bulk-population clonotypes could contaminate the FACS-sorted repertoires.

5'RACE template switching produced TCR cDNA carrying a universal primer site and UMIs. TCRdb processed the 5' RACE reads anew with MiXCR; each CDR3 protein has one entry. The sample lists around 320,000 distinct CDR3 sequences, 7.5% to 9% seen once, with around 3.1% in the top ten. The sample in question was CD4+ T cells sorted from PBMCs, obtained 5 days after the yellow fever booster vaccination. The source is a man between 18 and 29 years old who received the YFV17D yellow fever vaccine.

The CDR3, as DNA: TGCAGTGCTAGAGAGCGGGGGGCGAACACCGGGGAGCTGTTTTTT. Protein product: CSARERGANTGELFF. J is TRBJ2-2 and V is TRBV20-1; 8 bases are shared with TRBD2. Losses at the gene ends were 0 bases for V and 0 bases for J; bases not matched to a gene: 0. The V gene's germline CDR1 is DFQATT and CDR2 SNEGSKA (reference sequence). The CDR3 runs to 15 residues.